The next 32 T cell receptor beta chains were all read from a single sample in a study of CD8 T cells in ankylosing spondylitis. MiXCR, applied by TCRdb to the 5' RACE reads, yields one record per CDR3 protein. The top ten hold roughly 3.4% of the sample, which has around 130,000 distinct CDR3 sequences, about a tenth seen once. Sequenced input: blood, either unsorted or a sorted T cell fraction (not recorded which). These receptors originate from a male donor with ankylosing spondylitis or in good health (not recorded which).

The rearrangement uses TRBV29-1 and TRBJ2-5, with D maybe TRBD1 (5 bases). In germline, CDR1 is SQVTM, CDR2 ANQGSEA. The CDR3 sequence is 14 residues long. V dropped 4 bases and J dropped 2 bases, with 14 bases sitting between them. CDR3 residues: CSVGQGWGQETQYF. The CDR3 DNA follows: TGCAGCGTTGGTCAGGGCTGGGGACAAGAGACCCAGTACTTC.

This chain links TRBV5-1 with TRBJ2-7; the D gene is possibly TRBD1 (6 bases). Trimming cost V 4 bases and J 6 bases, with 20 bases left between them. The CDR3 has 15 amino acids. Germline V CDR1 and CDR2: SGHRS, YFSETQ. The CDR3 DNA reads TGCGCCAGCAGCGCCCCGGACAGAAGGACCTCCGAGCAGTACTTC. Protein product: CASSAPDRRTSEQYF.

This clonotype was recorded at least ten times. Written as DNA, the CDR3 is TGTGCCAGCAGCCTCAAGTGGGCAGATACGCAGTATTTT. It codes for CASSLKWADTQYF. This rearrangement joins TRBV7-3 to TRBJ2-3; D is unclear. V lost 5 bases, J lost 4 bases, and 10 bases lay in between. The CDR3 is 13 amino acids. Germline V gene lookup returns CDR1 SGHTA and CDR2 FQGTGA. Looking up the rest from reference TRBV7-3 and TRBJ2-3 gives the full variable domain: GAGVSQTPSNKVTEKGKYVELRCDPISGHTALYWYRQSLGQGPEFLIYFQGTGAADDSGLPNDRFFAVRPEGSVSTLKIQRTERGDSAVYLCASSLKWADTQYFGPGTRLTVL.

The chain employs TRBV10-3 and TRBJ2-7; D call uncertain. CDR3 length: 13 residues. The germline V gene has CDR1 ENHRY and CDR2 SYGVKD. V was shortened by 3 bases and J by 1 base, with 7 bases between the two germline ends. The CDR3 DNA reads TGTGCCATCAGTGACACCCCTTCCTACGAGCAGTACTTC. Residues: CAISDTPSYEQYF.

This clonotype has at least ten counts. The chain joins TRBV12-3 or TRBV12-4 to TRBJ1-3; D uncertain. V was pared by 5 bases and J by 2 bases, with 10 bases between. This CDR3 comprises 14 residues. The CDR3 bases are TGTGCCAGCAGTGTTAGAAGAACTGGAAACACCATATATTTT. This translates into CASSVRRTGNTIYF.

The sample holds a few counts of this clonotype. The rearrangement joins TRBV25-1 to TRBJ2-5; tentatively, D is TRBD1 or TRBD2 (5 bases each). Germline loops: CDR1 MGHDK, CDR2 SYGVNS. The germline V and J ends were trimmed by 2 bases and 4 bases, with 14 bases remaining between them. There are 15 residues in the CDR3. DNA of the CDR3: TGTGCCAGCAGTGAAGGGGCAGGGACCCTAGAGACCCAGTACTTC. It translates to CASSEGAGTLETQYF.

This clonotype was seen many times. V gene TRBV29-1 combines with J gene TRBJ2-5; D may be TRBD1 (7 bases). CDR3 size: 17 residues. V was pared by 0 bases and J by 6 bases, with 23 bases between. Germline-derived CDR1 and CDR2 are SQVTM and ANQGSEA. CDR3 sequence: CSVEDSMTGRPIKTQYF. DNA for the CDR3: TGCAGCGTTGAAGATTCCATGACAGGGAGGCCGATAAAGACCCAGTACTTC.

This clonotype was detected ten times or more. CDR3 DNA sequence: TGCAGTGCTACCCCCGTGGGGGCCCCCTCTGGAAACACCATATATTTT. As protein: CSATPVGAPSGNTIYF. The rearrangement joins TRBV20-1 to TRBJ1-3; a possible D gene is TRBD1 (6 bases). CDR1 and CDR2 from the germline V gene are DFQATT and SNEGSKA (reference sequence). The CDR3 sequence is 16 residues long. The V end lost 4 bases, the J end lost 0 bases, and 16 bases lay between the germline ends.

This clonotype was seen at least ten times. The gene calls are TRBV7-9 and TRBJ2-2; D not certain. This CDR3 has 14 amino acids. Germline CDR1 and CDR2: SEHNR and FQNEAQ (reference sequence). With 3 bases removed from V and 11 bases from J, the gap between germline ends came to 16 bases. The DNA for the CDR3 is TGTGCCAGCAGCTTTCCGAAATTGGTGGGAGAGCTGTTTTTT. Translated: CASSFPKLVGELFF.

At least ten counts were recorded for this clonotype. J is TRBJ2-1 and V is TRBV4-2; D might be TRBD2 (5 bases). The CDR3 is 14 residues long. The germline V gene encodes CDR1 LGHNA and CDR2 YNFKEQ. V was trimmed by 4 bases and J by 3 bases, leaving 10 bases between them. The CDR3 loop is CASSLSGVYNEQFF. CDR3 coding DNA: TGTGCCAGCAGCCTCAGCGGAGTCTACAATGAGCAGTTCTTC.

In this sample, this clonotype turned up many times. The chain combines TRBV28 with TRBJ1-2; weak D call: TRBD1 (5 bases). The CDR3 is 14 amino acids. Germline values: CDR1 MDHEN, CDR2 SYDVKM. Between the trimmed V and J ends, which lost 2 bases and 5 bases, there was a span of 12 bases. CDR3 amino acids: CASSLGAGQYGYTF. Here the CDR3 DNA reads TGTGCCAGCAGTTTAGGGGCCGGGCAATATGGCTACACCTTC.

Many counts were recorded for this clonotype. The chain recombines TRBV12-3 or TRBV12-4 with TRBJ2-3, with D possibly TRBD1 on 5 matching bases. V lost 2 bases, J lost 6 bases, and 15 bases lay in between. This CDR3 is 15 amino acids long. CDR3 protein: CASSLTGLGDDTQYF. In DNA form, the CDR3 reads TGTGCCAGCAGTTTAACAGGCCTGGGCGACGATACGCAGTATTTT.

This clonotype appeared many times. The chain is built from TRBV7-8 and TRBJ1-4, with 9 bases aligning to TRBD1. Losses at the gene ends were 5 bases for V and 6 bases for J; bases not matched to a gene: 7. CDR1 and CDR2 (germline): SGHVS, FQNEAQ. The length of the CDR3 is 15 residues. The DNA of the CDR3 is TGTGCCAGCAGCCCCGACAGGGGGATGGATGAAAAACTGTTTTTT. This codes for CASSPDRGMDEKLFF.

This clonotype was recorded a few times. V is TRBV4-2 and J is TRBJ1-3; D ambiguous. There are 16 residues in the CDR3. Deletions cut 3 bases from V and 3 bases from J, with 15 bases between. Germline values: CDR1 LGHNA, CDR2 YNFKEQ. The CDR3, as DNA: TGTGCCAGCAGCCAGGACTACAGCGGGTTTGGAAACACCATATATTTT. Translating gives CASSQDYSGFGNTIYF.

V usage is TRBV7-9 and J usage is TRBJ1-1; D uncertain. Germline values: CDR1 SEHNR, CDR2 FQNEAQ (reference sequence). Trimming took 0 bases from V and 2 from J, leaving 10 bases between them. This CDR3 is 15 amino acids long. CDR3 residues: CASSLAAEANTEAFF. The CDR3 nucleotides are TGTGCCAGCAGCTTAGCGGCAGAAGCAAACACTGAAGCTTTCTTT.

V and J are TRBV24-1 and TRBJ2-1; D may be TRBD2 (6 bases). The V gene lost 4 bases and the J gene lost 5 bases, with 14 bases spanning the gap. This CDR3 region has 15 residues. Germline CDR1 is KGHDR and CDR2 is SFDVKD. CDR3 residues: CATSERAGSDNEQFF. CDR3 sequence (DNA): TGTGCCACCAGTGAGCGCGCGGGATCCGACAATGAGCAGTTCTTC.

This clonotype was counted many times. The chain has TRBV12-3 or TRBV12-4 and TRBJ1-5, with D unclear. The CDR3 runs 16 residues. Trimming shortened V by 5 bases and J by 2 bases, and 16 bases separated the two germline ends. DNA of the CDR3: TGTGCCAGCAGTAAGTTGGGAGGTGTTGGCAATCAGCCCCAGCATTTT. Translation gives CASSKLGGVGNQPQHF.

This clonotype was detected ten times or more. This chain connects TRBV6-5 to TRBJ1-5; D call uncertain. The CDR3 has 13 amino acids. The V gene lost 2 bases and the J gene lost 7 bases, with 9 bases spanning the gap. Germline V CDR1 and CDR2: MNHEY, SVGAGI. The CDR3 DNA sequence: TGTGCCAGCAGTTACAGGCTGGACCAGCCCCAGCATTTT. Translation gives CASSYRLDQPQHF.

This clonotype was counted ten times or more. The rearrangement uses TRBV15 and TRBJ2-3; D not resolved. V was shortened by 0 bases and J by 5 bases, with 9 bases between the two germline ends. This CDR3 is 14 amino acids long. In germline, CDR1 is LNHNV, CDR2 YYDKDF (reference sequence). CDR3 in amino acids: CATSRDRWEDTQYF. The CDR3 DNA sequence: TGTGCCACCAGCAGAGATCGGTGGGAAGATACGCAGTATTTT.

This clonotype was observed many times. The rearrangement links TRBV4-2 to TRBJ2-1; D unclear. Trimming left V 4 bases short and J 7 bases short, with 20 bases between. This CDR3 contains 16 residues. The germline V gene has CDR1 LGHNA and CDR2 YNFKEQ. The CDR3 spells CASSRSTGQTRNEQFF. The CDR3 coding sequence is TGTGCCAGCAGCCGGAGCACTGGTCAGACGAGGAATGAGCAGTTCTTC.

The chain employs TRBV7-9 and TRBJ2-3; 9 nucleotides align to TRBD2. Trimming removed 4 bases from V and 6 bases from J; junction bases left unmatched: 8. The CDR3 is 15 residues long. Germline loops: CDR1 SEHNR, CDR2 FQNEAQ (reference sequence). As DNA, the CDR3 is TGTGCCAGCAGCTCACTTAGCGGGAGAGGGGATACGCAGTATTTT. Translation: CASSSLSGRGDTQYF. The full variable domain, rest sourced from reference TRBV7-9 and TRBJ2-3, is DTGVSQNPRHKITKRGQNVTFRCDPISEHNRLYWYRQTLGQGPEFLTYFQNEAQLEKSRLLSDRFSAERPKGSFSTLEIQRTEQGDSAMYLCASSSLSGRGDTQYFGPGTRLTVL.

The table lists this clonotype with many counts. The chain joins TRBV20-1 to TRBJ2-5; 8 bases are a match to TRBD2. After removal of 0 bases from V and 2 bases from J, the junction contained 11 bases not matched to a gene. The germline V gene encodes CDR1 DFQATT and CDR2 SNEGSKA (reference sequence). This CDR3 comprises 17 residues. This CDR3 reads CSARDMASGQNQETQYF. The CDR3 DNA follows: TGCAGTGCTAGAGATATGGCTAGCGGGCAAAATCAAGAGACCCAGTACTTC.

There are many counts of this clonotype. CDR3 DNA: TGTGCCAGCAGTTTATGGGGGACTCTGGGGTACGAGCAGTACTTC. Protein: CASSLWGTLGYEQYF. This rearrangement joins TRBV28 to TRBJ2-7; TRBD2 is a possible D gene (6 bases). Germline V gene lookup returns CDR1 MDHEN and CDR2 SYDVKM. The V and J ends lost 0 bases and 4 bases respectively, with 13 bases between them. The length of the CDR3 is 15 residues.

This clonotype was seen many times. The chain couples TRBV6-5 to TRBJ1-3; D may be TRBD1 (6 bases). Trimming removed 4 bases from V and 6 bases from J, with 13 bases in between. The CDR3 runs 14 residues. Germline V gene lookup returns CDR1 MNHEY and CDR2 SVGAGI. The chain's CDR3 is CASSSGGRENTIYF. In DNA, the CDR3 is TGTGCCAGCAGTTCGGGGGGGCGGGAAAACACCATATATTTT.

This clonotype was recorded many times. This chain joins TRBV12-3 or TRBV12-4 and TRBJ2-7; 9 nucleotides line up with TRBD2. CDR3 length equals 15 residues. With 2 bases clipped from V and 6 bases from J, the junction kept 8 bases outside the gene matches. The CDR3 DNA reads as TGTGCCAGCAGTTTACCCCCGGGACTAGCTTCCGAGCAGTACTTC. This translates into CASSLPPGLASEQYF.

This clonotype was seen repeatedly, ten times or more. The genes are TRBV5-8 and TRBJ1-5; 7 bases align to TRBD1. Germline CDR1 SGHTS, CDR2 YDEGEE. Trimming removed 4 bases from V and 2 bases from J; junction bases left unmatched: 12. The CDR3 totals 17 residues. The CDR3 loop reads CASSPGSGGNGNQPQHF. The DNA of the CDR3 is TGTGCCAGCAGCCCGGGCTCAGGGGGAAATGGCAATCAGCCCCAGCATTTT.

This clonotype was seen at least ten times. The rearrangement links TRBV5-1 to TRBJ1-1, with unresolved D. The CDR3 loop spans 15 amino acids. The V end lost 1 base, the J end lost 3 bases, and 13 bases lay between the germline ends. Germline values: CDR1 SGHRS, CDR2 YFSETQ. CDR3 DNA: TGCGCCAGCAGCTTGTTCCCTTCTGCGGACACTGAAGCTTTCTTT. It is translated as CASSLFPSADTEAFF. Complete variable domain (other parts from reference TRBV5-1 and TRBJ1-1): KAGVTQTPRYLIKTRGQQVTLSCSPISGHRSVSWYQQTPGQGLQFLFEYFSETQRNKGNFPGRFSGRQFSNSRSEMNVSTLELGDSALYLCASSLFPSADTEAFFGQGTRLTVV.

The chain is built from TRBV15 and TRBJ2-3, with unresolved D. Trimming took 4 bases from V and 0 from J, leaving 14 bases between them. The V gene's germline CDR1 is LNHNV and CDR2 YYDKDF (reference sequence). This CDR3 has 16 residues. The CDR3 sequence: CATSTGATRSTDTQYF. The CDR3, as DNA: TGTGCCACCAGCACCGGAGCAACCCGTAGCACAGATACGCAGTATTTT.

This clonotype has more than one count but fewer than ten. V and J are TRBV7-9 and TRBJ2-1; possible D gene TRBD1, 6 bases. V was pared by 6 bases and J by 7 bases, with 16 bases between. The germline V gene has CDR1 SEHNR and CDR2 FQNEAQ (reference sequence). The CDR3 totals 14 residues. The CDR3, as DNA: TGTGCCAGCAGAGGCGTAGCAAGGGGGAATGAGCAGTTCTTC. The encoded protein is CASRGVARGNEQFF.

The V and J genes are TRBV20-1 and TRBJ2-7, with TRBD1 matching over 11 bases. V lost 5 bases to trimming and J lost 6 bases; unmatched junction nucleotides: 12. The CDR3 extends over 15 amino acids. Per germline, CDR1 DFQATT and CDR2 SNEGSKA (reference sequence). CDR3 in amino acids: CSAEGRDRGTIEQYF. CDR3 sequence (DNA): TGCAGTGCTGAGGGCCGGGACAGGGGGACGATCGAGCAGTACTTC.

Only a few counts were recorded for this clonotype. The chain couples TRBV5-1 to TRBJ2-7; 11 bases match TRBD2. The CDR3 is made up of 17 amino acids. Trimming at V came to 3 bases and at J to 0 bases, leaving 8 bases not matched to a gene. Germline lookup yields CDR1 SGHRS and CDR2 YFSETQ. The DNA for the CDR3 is TGCGCCAGCAGCTATTACTCCGGGACTAGCGGCTCCTACGAGCAGTACTTC. It encodes CASSYYSGTSGSYEQYF.

Note on this clonotype: A much more abundant neighbour one base away suggests this may be a read error. The rearrangement joins TRBV5-1 to TRBJ2-3; no reliable D call. There are 16 residues in the CDR3. Germline V gene data show CDR1 as SGHRS and CDR2 as YFSETQ. The CDR3 sequence is CASSLDARQGTYTQYF. Here the CDR3 DNA reads TGCGCCAGCAGCTTGGACGCGAGACAAGGCACATATACGCAGTATTTT.